The source of this T cell receptor (beta chain) is a study of cytomegalovirus exposure and HLA in healthy donors. Primers included in the PCR were 60 Vbeta and 13 Jbeta primers. The protocol was immunoSEQ multiplex PCR, while the TCRdb copy is restricted to in-frame clones and leaves out a portion. The repertoire includes about 88,000 clones, about four fifths of them detected once, and approximately 4.4% sits in the top ten. Regarding the study as a whole: When presence/absence was analysed, sequencing depth was taken to be roughly uniform across donors.

Nominally healthy donors provided the samples, though records likely missed some immune exposures. The CDR3 contains 13 residues. Trimming stripped 5 bases from V and 4 bases from J, with 12 bases between. Germline V gene sequence: CDR1 SGHRS, CDR2 YFSETQ. A note on this clone: The antigen is undetermined.

The TCR sequence derives from a woman aged 35 to 49 in good health and CMV-seronegative. J is TRBJ2-5 and V is TRBV5-1; D is unclear. The sequencing sample was made of PBMCs. In DNA form, the CDR3 reads TGCGCCAGCAGAGCCACATCGGGAGAGACCCAGTACTTC. Its translation: CASRATSGETQYF.